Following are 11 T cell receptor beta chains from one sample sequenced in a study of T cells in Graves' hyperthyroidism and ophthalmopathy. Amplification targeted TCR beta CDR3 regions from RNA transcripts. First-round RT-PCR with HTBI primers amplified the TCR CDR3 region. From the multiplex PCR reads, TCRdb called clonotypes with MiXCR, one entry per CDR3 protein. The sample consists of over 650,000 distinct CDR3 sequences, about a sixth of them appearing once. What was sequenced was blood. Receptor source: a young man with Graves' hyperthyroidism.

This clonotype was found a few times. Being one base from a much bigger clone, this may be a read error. The CDR3 DNA reads as TGTGCCAGCAGCTGGGGGGGGCTCTACAATGAGCAGTTCTTC. It is translated as CASSWGGLYNEQFF. The chain couples TRBV28 to TRBJ2-1; D is perhaps TRBD2 (7 bases). This CDR3 contains 14 residues. The germline V gene has CDR1 MDHEN and CDR2 SYDVKM. The V end lost 6 bases, the J end lost 3 bases, and 12 bases lay between the germline ends.

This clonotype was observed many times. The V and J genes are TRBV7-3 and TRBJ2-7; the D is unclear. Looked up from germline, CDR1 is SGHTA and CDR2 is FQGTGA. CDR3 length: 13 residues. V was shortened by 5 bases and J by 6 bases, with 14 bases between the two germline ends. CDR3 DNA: TGTGCCAGCAGCCCCCGGGCTGCCCGCGAGCAGTACTTC. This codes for CASSPRAAREQYF.

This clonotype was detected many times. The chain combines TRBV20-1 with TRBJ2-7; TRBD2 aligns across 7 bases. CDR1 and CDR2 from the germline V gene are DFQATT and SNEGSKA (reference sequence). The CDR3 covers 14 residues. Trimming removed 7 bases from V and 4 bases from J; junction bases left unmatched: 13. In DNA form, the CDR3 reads TGCAGTGTCGTCCCTGCTAGCGGTAAATACGAGCAGTACTTC. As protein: CSVVPASGKYEQYF.

The CDR3 DNA sequence: TGTGCCAGCAGTTCGCGAATTACGACAGAGAAGGGGCCCCAGCATTTT. It encodes CASSSRITTEKGPQHF. The gene calls are TRBV6-2 or TRBV6-3 and TRBJ1-5, with D perhaps matching TRBD1 (5 bases). This CDR3 region has 16 residues. V lost 4 bases to trimming and J lost 9 bases, with 22 bases between them. Germline loops: CDR1 MNHEY, CDR2 SVGEGT.

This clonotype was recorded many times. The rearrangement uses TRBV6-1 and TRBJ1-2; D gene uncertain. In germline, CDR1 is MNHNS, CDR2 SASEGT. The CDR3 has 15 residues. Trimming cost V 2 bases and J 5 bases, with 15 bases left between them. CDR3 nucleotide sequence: TGTGCCAGCAGTGAACCGACGGGGTCGGTTTATGGCTACACCTTC. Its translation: CASSEPTGSVYGYTF.

The CDR3 spells CASEQGVENIQYF. For the CDR3, the DNA is TGTGCCAGTGAACAGGGGGTAGAAAACATTCAGTACTTC. The chain has TRBV7-9 and TRBJ2-4; 8 positions agree with TRBD1. Unmatched junction bases numbered 6, after V lost 9 bases and J lost 5 bases. This CDR3 has 13 amino acids. From germline, CDR1 is SEHNR and CDR2 FQNEAQ (reference sequence). The full variable domain, in which reference TRBV7-9 and TRBJ2-4 provide the parts outside the CDR3, is DTGVSQNPRHKITKRGQNVTFRCDPISEHNRLYWYRQTLGQGPEFLTYFQNEAQLEKSRLLSDRFSAERPKGSFSTLEIQRTEQGDSAMYLCASEQGVENIQYFGAGTRLSVL.

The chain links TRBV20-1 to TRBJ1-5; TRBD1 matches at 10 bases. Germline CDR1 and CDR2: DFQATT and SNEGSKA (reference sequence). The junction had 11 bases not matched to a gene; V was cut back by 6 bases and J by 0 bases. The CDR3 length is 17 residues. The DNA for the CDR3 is TGCAGTGCAGAAGAGGGGACAGGGGATTATAGCAATCAGCCCCAGCATTTT. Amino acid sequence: CSAEEGTGDYSNQPQHF.

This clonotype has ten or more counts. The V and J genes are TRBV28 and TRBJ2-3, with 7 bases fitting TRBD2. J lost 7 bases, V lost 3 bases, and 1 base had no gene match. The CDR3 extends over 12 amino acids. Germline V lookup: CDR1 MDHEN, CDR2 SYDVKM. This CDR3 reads CASSFGGNTQYF. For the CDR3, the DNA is TGTGCCAGCAGTTTCGGGGGGAATACGCAGTATTTT. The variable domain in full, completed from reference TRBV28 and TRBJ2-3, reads DVKVTQSSRYLVKRTGEKVFLECVQDMDHENMFWYRQDPGLGLRLIYFSYDVKMKEKGDIPEGYSVSREKKERFSLILESASTNQTSMYLCASSFGGNTQYFGPGTRLTVL.

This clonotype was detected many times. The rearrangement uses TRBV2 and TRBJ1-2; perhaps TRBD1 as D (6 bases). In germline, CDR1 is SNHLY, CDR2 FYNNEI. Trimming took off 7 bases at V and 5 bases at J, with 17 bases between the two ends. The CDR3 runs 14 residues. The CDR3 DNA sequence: TGTGCCAGCAATCCGGACAGTTCCTATTATGGCTACACCTTC. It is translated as CASNPDSSYYGYTF.

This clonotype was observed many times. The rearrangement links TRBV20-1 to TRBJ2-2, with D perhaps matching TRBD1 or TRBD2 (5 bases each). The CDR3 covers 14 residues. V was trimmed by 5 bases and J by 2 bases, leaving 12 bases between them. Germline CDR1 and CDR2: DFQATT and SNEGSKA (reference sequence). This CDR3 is CSASGTANTGELFF. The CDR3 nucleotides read TGCAGTGCTTCCGGGACGGCAAACACCGGGGAGCTGTTTTTT.

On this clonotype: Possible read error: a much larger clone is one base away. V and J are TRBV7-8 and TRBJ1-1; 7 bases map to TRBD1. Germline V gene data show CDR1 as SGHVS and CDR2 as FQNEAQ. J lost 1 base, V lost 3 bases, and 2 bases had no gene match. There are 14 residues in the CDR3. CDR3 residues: CASSFDRENTEAFF. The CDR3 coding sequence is TGTGCCAGCAGCTTTGACAGGGAGAACACTGAAGCTTTCTTT.